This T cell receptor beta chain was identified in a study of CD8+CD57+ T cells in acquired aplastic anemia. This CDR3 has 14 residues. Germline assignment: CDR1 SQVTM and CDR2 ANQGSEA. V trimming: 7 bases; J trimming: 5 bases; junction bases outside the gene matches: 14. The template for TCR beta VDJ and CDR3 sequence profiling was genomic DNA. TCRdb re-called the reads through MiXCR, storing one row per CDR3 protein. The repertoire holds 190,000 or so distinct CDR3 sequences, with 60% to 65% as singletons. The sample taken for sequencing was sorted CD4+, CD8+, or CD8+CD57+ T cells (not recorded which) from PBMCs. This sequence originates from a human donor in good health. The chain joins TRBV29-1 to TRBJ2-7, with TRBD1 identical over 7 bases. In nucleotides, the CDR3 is TGCAGCGCCTTGAAAACAGGACAGGCCAACGAGCAGTACTTC. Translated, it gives CSALKTGQANEQYF.